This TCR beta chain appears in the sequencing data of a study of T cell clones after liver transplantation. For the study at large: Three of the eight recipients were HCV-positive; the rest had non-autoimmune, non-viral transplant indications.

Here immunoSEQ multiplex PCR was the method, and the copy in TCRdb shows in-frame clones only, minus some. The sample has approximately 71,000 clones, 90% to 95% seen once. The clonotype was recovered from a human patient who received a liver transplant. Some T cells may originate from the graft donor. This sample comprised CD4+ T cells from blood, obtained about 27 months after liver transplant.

This CDR3 is CASSLAGVTSGEQYF. In nucleotides, the CDR3 is TGCGCCAGCAGCTTGGCCGGGGTGACTAGCGGCGAGCAGTACTTC. V is TRBV5-1 and J is TRBJ2-7, with 9 bases lining up with TRBD2. The J segment lost 6 bases and the V segment lost 0 bases, leaving 7 bases of the junction unmatched. Germline V gene lookup returns CDR1 SGHRS and CDR2 YFSETQ. The CDR3 is 15 amino acids. The whole variable domain, remainder taken from reference TRBV5-1 and TRBJ2-7, is KAGVTQTPRYLIKTRGQQVTLSCSPISGHRSVSWYQQTPGQGLQFLFEYFSETQRNKGNFPGRFSGRQFSNSRSEMNVSTLELGDSALYLCASSLAGVTSGEQYFGPGTRLTVT.